Each of the 3 T cell receptor beta chains below was sequenced from the same sample in a study of molecular identifiers for immune sequencing clone quantification. MiXCR, applied by TCRdb to the PCR reads, yields one record per CDR3 protein. The sample lists 70,000 to 95,000 distinct CDR3 sequences; around a fifth were seen once. The sample comprised naive CD8+ T cells from blood, with Jurkat cell RNA spiked in. Subset indicated: FACS-sorted CD8+CD4-CCR7+CD45RA+ naive T cells. The receptors here all came from a human donor in good health. Some libraries in this study had Jurkat cell RNA spiked in.

As concerns this clonotype: Just one base apart from a much larger clone, this may be a read error. The V call is TRBV30, the J call TRBJ2-3, with D perhaps matching TRBD1 (5 bases). CDR1 and CDR2 from the germline V gene are GTSNPN and SVGIG (reference sequence). Trimming pared 0 bases from V and 0 bases from J, leaving 19 bases between. CDR3 length: 18 amino acids. CDR3 loop: CAWSVRGMKSTSTDTQYF. In DNA, the CDR3 is TGTGCCTGGAGTGTTAGGGGAATGAAGTCTACTAGCACAGATACGCAGTATTTT.

This clonotype appeared many times. The V call is TRBV6-2 or TRBV6-3, the J call TRBJ2-7, with D possibly being TRBD2 (5 bases). Trimming cost V 4 bases and J 2 bases, with 9 bases left between them. CDR1 and CDR2 (germline): MNHEY, SVGEGT. The CDR3 contains 13 residues. The CDR3 here is CASSWLRAYEQYF. CDR3 DNA sequence: TGTGCCAGCAGTTGGTTGAGGGCCTACGAGCAGTACTTC.

This clonotype occurred many times. The genes are TRBV12-3 or TRBV12-4 and TRBJ1-1, with TRBD1 as a possible D gene (6 bases). V was shortened by 5 bases and J by 6 bases, with 16 bases between the two germline ends. This CDR3 is 14 amino acids long. In DNA, the CDR3 is TGTGCCAGCAGTCTAGGAGGGGGGATCCCTGAAGCTTTCTTT. Encoded protein: CASSLGGGIPEAFF.